A selection of T cell receptor beta chains follows, all from one sample in a study of T cell repertoires in cytomegalovirus infection. Their antigen targets remain unknown. TCRdb re-called the reads with MiXCR, one entry per CDR3 protein. The sample lists approximately 730,000 distinct CDR3 sequences; 33% were seen once. The sample was cultured PBMCs, taken from culture after CMV antigen stimulation. Receptors originate from a human donor in good health (CMV status not recorded). Some clones in this sample may be carry-over from other donors' samples. Both conserved end residues are part of each CDR3. Each record gives: J gene, clone size, D gene, V gene, CDR3 protein, CDR3 DNA. The D gene is left open where the match is weak. Clone size is given for some rows only: seen once, a few or many times, or a class if the clone is expanded.

j_gene: TRBJ2-7
abundance: .
d_gene: TRBD2
v_gene: TRBV6-1
CDR3aa: CASTPSGGIYEQYF
CDR3nt: TGTGCCAGCACTCCGAGCGGGGGCATTTACGAGCAGTACTTC

j_gene: TRBJ1-5
abundance: .
d_gene: TRBD1
v_gene: TRBV6-6
CDR3aa: CASERGLGQPQHF
CDR3nt: TGTGCCAGCGAGAGGGGGCTCGGGCAGCCCCAGCATTTT

j_gene: TRBJ2-7
abundance: .
d_gene: .
v_gene: TRBV18
CDR3aa: CASSINTGTSYEQYF
CDR3nt: TGTGCCAGCTCAATTAATACGGGGACTTCCTACGAGCAGTACTTC

j_gene: TRBJ1-1
abundance: .
d_gene: .
v_gene: TRBV19
CDR3aa: CASRYSVNTEAFF
CDR3nt: TGTGCCAGTAGGTACTCCGTGAACACTGAAGCTTTCTTT

j_gene: TRBJ2-1
abundance: .
d_gene: TRBD1
v_gene: TRBV5-1
CDR3aa: CASSPGQGAPATGEQFF
CDR3nt: TGCGCCAGCAGCCCTGGACAGGGGGCTCCCGCCACCGGTGAGCAGTTCTTC

j_gene: TRBJ1-2
abundance: once
d_gene: .
v_gene: TRBV29-1
CDR3aa: CSVGVRERASYGYTF
CDR3nt: TGCAGCGTTGGGGTAAGGGAGAGGGCGAGTTATGGCTACACCTTC

j_gene: TRBJ2-7
abundance: .
d_gene: .
v_gene: TRBV4-3
CDR3aa: CASSQDLVASYEQYF
CDR3nt: TGCGCCAGCAGCCAAGATCTAGTAGCGTCCTACGAGCAGTACTTC

j_gene: TRBJ2-5
abundance: .
d_gene: TRBD2
v_gene: TRBV2
CDR3aa: CASSVMASGGKTQYF
CDR3nt: TGTGCCAGCAGTGTGATGGCTAGCGGGGGGAAGACCCAGTACTTC

j_gene: TRBJ1-1
abundance: few
d_gene: .
v_gene: TRBV6-1
CDR3aa: CASSERWDKNTEAFF
CDR3nt: TGTGCCAGCAGTGAACGCTGGGATAAGAACACTGAAGCTTTCTTT

j_gene: TRBJ1-5
abundance: once
d_gene: TRBD1
v_gene: TRBV2
CDR3aa: CASSEDRASNQPQHF
CDR3nt: TGTGCCAGCAGTGAGGACAGGGCCAGCAATCAGCCCCAGCATTTT

j_gene: TRBJ2-2
abundance: few
d_gene: .
v_gene: TRBV5-4
CDR3aa: CASSDKTGNTGELFF
CDR3nt: TGTGCCAGCAGCGACAAGACTGGAAACACCGGGGAGCTGTTTTTT

j_gene: TRBJ2-3
abundance: many
d_gene: .
v_gene: TRBV7-8
CDR3aa: CASSSPHSRSGRSTDTQYF
CDR3nt: TGTGCCAGCAGCAGCCCCCATTCCCGTAGCGGCCGAAGCACAGATACGCAGTATTTT

j_gene: TRBJ1-5
abundance: few
d_gene: TRBD1
v_gene: TRBV20-1
CDR3aa: CSARDGQVKDLSYSNQPQHF
CDR3nt: TGCAGTGCTAGAGATGGACAGGTGAAGGACCTATCCTATAGCAATCAGCCCCAGCATTTT

j_gene: TRBJ2-1
abundance: .
d_gene: TRBD1
v_gene: TRBV10-3
CDR3aa: CAISDRARSSYNEQFF
CDR3nt: TGTGCCATCAGCGACAGGGCCAGGAGCTCCTACAATGAGCAGTTCTTC

j_gene: TRBJ2-1
abundance: few
d_gene: TRBD2
v_gene: TRBV11-2
CDR3aa: CASSLGGGEKGHNEQFF
CDR3nt: TGTGCCAGCAGCTTAGGGGGGGGAGAGAAGGGGCACAATGAGCAGTTCTTC

j_gene: TRBJ2-3
abundance: few
d_gene: TRBD1
v_gene: TRBV5-4
CDR3aa: CASSQRDRSTDTQYF
CDR3nt: TGTGCCAGCAGCCAACGGGACAGATCCACAGATACGCAGTATTTT

j_gene: TRBJ2-1
abundance: few
d_gene: TRBD2
v_gene: TRBV4-1
CDR3aa: CASSAGTRLVEQFF
CDR3nt: TGCGCCAGCAGCGCCGGGACTAGACTGGTTGAGCAGTTCTTC

j_gene: TRBJ2-7
abundance: few
d_gene: TRBD1
v_gene: TRBV7-6
CDR3aa: CASSHGTDREQYF
CDR3nt: TGTGCCAGCAGCCACGGGACAGACCGCGAGCAGTACTTC

j_gene: TRBJ2-3
abundance: .
d_gene: .
v_gene: TRBV11-2
CDR3aa: CASSLQISTTRDTQYF
CDR3nt: TGTGCCAGCAGCTTACAAATATCGACCACCCGGGATACGCAGTATTTT

j_gene: TRBJ2-1
abundance: many
d_gene: .
v_gene: TRBV7-2
CDR3aa: CASSLPPGGIPNNEQFF
CDR3nt: TGTGCCAGCAGCTTACCGCCTGGGGGGATCCCTAACAATGAGCAGTTCTTC

j_gene: TRBJ2-7
abundance: .
d_gene: .
v_gene: TRBV4-1
CDR3aa: CASSQDRPTGLYEQYF
CDR3nt: TGCGCCAGCAGCCAAGACCGACCTACTGGACTCTACGAGCAGTACTTC

j_gene: TRBJ1-1
abundance: .
d_gene: .
v_gene: TRBV6-1
CDR3aa: CASSEWSGAEAFF
CDR3nt: TGTGCCAGCAGTGAATGGAGTGGAGCTGAAGCTTTCTTT

j_gene: TRBJ2-2
abundance: .
d_gene: .
v_gene: TRBV30
CDR3aa: CAWMVPDTNTGELFF
CDR3nt: TGTGCCTGGATGGTTCCGGATACGAACACCGGGGAGCTGTTTTTT

j_gene: TRBJ2-1
abundance: .
d_gene: TRBD1
v_gene: TRBV24-1
CDR3aa: CATSRIAGTGGNEQFF
CDR3nt: TGTGCCACCAGTCGAATAGCCGGGACAGGGGGCAATGAGCAGTTCTTC

j_gene: TRBJ1-3
abundance: few
d_gene: .
v_gene: TRBV2
CDR3aa: CASAQTLGNTIYF
CDR3nt: TGTGCCAGCGCCCAGACGTTAGGAAACACCATATATTTT

j_gene: TRBJ1-1
abundance: few
d_gene: .
v_gene: TRBV6-1
CDR3aa: CAITARMNTEAFF
CDR3nt: TGTGCCATCACGGCGCGTATGAACACTGAAGCTTTCTTT

j_gene: TRBJ2-3
abundance: .
d_gene: TRBD1
v_gene: TRBV11-1
CDR3aa: CASSLLQGAKQYF
CDR3nt: TGTGCCAGCAGCTTACTACAGGGGGCAAAGCAGTATTTT

j_gene: TRBJ2-7
abundance: .
d_gene: TRBD2
v_gene: TRBV6-6
CDR3aa: CASSFGTSLTPYEQYF
CDR3nt: TGTGCCAGCAGTTTTGGGACTAGCCTGACCCCTTACGAGCAGTACTTC

j_gene: TRBJ2-5
abundance: many
d_gene: .
v_gene: TRBV7-2
CDR3aa: CASSADSWVEAQYF
CDR3nt: TGTGCCAGCAGTGCGGACAGTTGGGTGGAGGCCCAGTACTTC

j_gene: TRBJ1-1
abundance: .
d_gene: .
v_gene: TRBV14
CDR3aa: CASSLFIRGTEAFF
CDR3nt: TGTGCCAGCAGCCTATTTATACGGGGAACTGAAGCTTTCTTT

j_gene: TRBJ2-7
abundance: few
d_gene: TRBD1
v_gene: TRBV29-1
CDR3aa: CSVGQGAYEQYF
CDR3nt: TGCAGCGTTGGGCAGGGGGCCTACGAGCAGTACTTC

j_gene: TRBJ1-1
abundance: .
d_gene: .
v_gene: TRBV7-2
CDR3aa: CASSLSENLYKHTNTEAFF
CDR3nt: TGTGCCAGCAGCCTAAGTGAGAACCTCTATAAGCATACGAACACTGAAGCTTTCTTT

j_gene: TRBJ1-5
abundance: .
d_gene: .
v_gene: TRBV28
CDR3aa: CASSLEYFSVSNQPQHF
CDR3nt: TGTGCCAGCAGTTTAGAATATTTCAGTGTCAGCAATCAGCCCCAGCATTTT

j_gene: TRBJ1-3
abundance: few
d_gene: .
v_gene: TRBV12-3/TRBV12-4
CDR3aa: CASRAGTGNTIYF
CDR3nt: TGTGCCAGCAGGGCAGGGACTGGAAACACCATATATTTT

j_gene: TRBJ2-2
abundance: .
d_gene: .
v_gene: TRBV5-4
CDR3aa: CASSSDWSGELFF
CDR3nt: TGTGCCAGCAGCTCCGACTGGAGTGGGGAGCTGTTTTTT

j_gene: TRBJ2-1
abundance: .
d_gene: TRBD2
v_gene: TRBV19
CDR3aa: CASSTGLVMGRPGDEQFF
CDR3nt: TGTGCCAGTAGTACCGGACTAGTCATGGGTCGGCCCGGCGATGAGCAGTTCTTC

j_gene: TRBJ2-7
abundance: many
d_gene: .
v_gene: TRBV6-6
CDR3aa: CASSYLQGYEQYF
CDR3nt: TGTGCCAGCAGTTACCTGCAGGGTTACGAGCAGTACTTC

j_gene: TRBJ2-1
abundance: .
d_gene: .
v_gene: TRBV6-1
CDR3aa: CASSRGLSSYNEQFF
CDR3nt: TGTGCCAGCAGTCGAGGTCTTAGCTCCTACAATGAGCAGTTCTTC

j_gene: TRBJ2-5
abundance: .
d_gene: TRBD2
v_gene: TRBV7-2
CDR3aa: CASSLERLAARQETQYF
CDR3nt: TGTGCCAGCAGCTTGGAAAGACTAGCGGCGCGCCAAGAGACCCAGTACTTC

j_gene: TRBJ2-1
abundance: .
d_gene: TRBD2
v_gene: TRBV28
CDR3aa: CASSFLSGGDNEQFF
CDR3nt: TGTGCCAGCAGTTTTCTTAGCGGGGGGGATAATGAGCAGTTCTTC

j_gene: TRBJ1-2
abundance: .
d_gene: .
v_gene: TRBV6-5
CDR3aa: CASSYDQAYYGYTF
CDR3nt: TGTGCCAGCAGTTACGATCAGGCCTACTATGGCTACACCTTC

j_gene: TRBJ1-1
abundance: .
d_gene: .
v_gene: TRBV12-3/TRBV12-4
CDR3aa: CASSPKPSPIWAEAFF
CDR3nt: TGTGCCAGCAGTCCCAAGCCAAGTCCGATTTGGGCTGAAGCTTTCTTT

j_gene: TRBJ2-7
abundance: .
d_gene: TRBD2
v_gene: TRBV20-1
CDR3aa: CSARIGLASYEQYF
CDR3nt: TGCAGTGCTAGAATCGGACTAGCTTCGTACGAGCAGTACTTC

j_gene: TRBJ1-6
abundance: .
d_gene: .
v_gene: TRBV6-1
CDR3aa: CASGTGTWGNSPLHF
CDR3nt: TGTGCCAGCGGTACCGGGACATGGGGTAATTCACCCCTCCACTTT

j_gene: TRBJ1-1
abundance: .
d_gene: .
v_gene: TRBV5-1
CDR3aa: CASSAWWTNTEAFF
CDR3nt: TGCGCCAGCAGCGCCTGGTGGACGAACACTGAAGCTTTCTTT

j_gene: TRBJ1-2
abundance: .
d_gene: .
v_gene: TRBV20-1
CDR3aa: CATRTTQDGANYGYTF
CDR3nt: TGCGCTACTAGAACGACACAGGACGGAGCTAACTATGGCTACACCTTC

j_gene: TRBJ2-1
abundance: .
d_gene: TRBD2
v_gene: TRBV11-2
CDR3aa: CASSTNSGTSGRVNEQFF
CDR3nt: TGTGCCAGCAGCACCAATTCCGGGACTAGCGGGAGGGTCAATGAGCAGTTCTTC

j_gene: TRBJ2-7
abundance: few
d_gene: .
v_gene: TRBV2
CDR3aa: CASEASPSYEQYF
CDR3nt: TGTGCCAGCGAGGCCAGCCCTTCCTACGAGCAGTACTTC

j_gene: TRBJ2-3
abundance: .
d_gene: .
v_gene: TRBV5-1
CDR3aa: CASFVSRTGDTQYF
CDR3nt: TGCGCCAGCTTCGTGAGCAGGACGGGAGATACGCAGTATTTT

j_gene: TRBJ2-5
abundance: many
d_gene: TRBD2
v_gene: TRBV7-2
CDR3aa: CASSRRGGVETQYF
CDR3nt: TGTGCCAGCAGCCGCCGGGGGGGTGTCGAGACCCAGTACTTC

j_gene: TRBJ1-5
abundance: .
d_gene: TRBD1
v_gene: TRBV7-9
CDR3aa: CASSPRDSPPQHF
CDR3nt: TGTGCCAGCAGCCCTAGGGACAGCCCGCCCCAGCATTTT